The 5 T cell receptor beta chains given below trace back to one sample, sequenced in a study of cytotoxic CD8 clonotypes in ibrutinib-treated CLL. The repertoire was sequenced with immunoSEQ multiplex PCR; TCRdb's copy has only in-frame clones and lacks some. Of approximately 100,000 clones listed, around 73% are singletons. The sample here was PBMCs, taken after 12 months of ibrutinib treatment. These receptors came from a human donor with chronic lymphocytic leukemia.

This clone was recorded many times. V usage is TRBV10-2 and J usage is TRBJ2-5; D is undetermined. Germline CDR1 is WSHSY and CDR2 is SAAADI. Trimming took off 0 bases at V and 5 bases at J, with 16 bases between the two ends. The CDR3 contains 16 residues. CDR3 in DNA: TGCGCCAGCAGTGAGTCGAAACTGCCTGGGTGGGAGACCCAGTACTTC. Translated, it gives CASSESKLPGWETQYF.

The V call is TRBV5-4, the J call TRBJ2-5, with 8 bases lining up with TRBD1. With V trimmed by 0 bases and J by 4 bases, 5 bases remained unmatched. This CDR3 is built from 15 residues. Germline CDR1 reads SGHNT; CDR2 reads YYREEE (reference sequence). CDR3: CASSLGDRRGETQYF. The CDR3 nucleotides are TGTGCCAGCAGCTTGGGGGACAGGAGGGGAGAGACCCAGTACTTC.

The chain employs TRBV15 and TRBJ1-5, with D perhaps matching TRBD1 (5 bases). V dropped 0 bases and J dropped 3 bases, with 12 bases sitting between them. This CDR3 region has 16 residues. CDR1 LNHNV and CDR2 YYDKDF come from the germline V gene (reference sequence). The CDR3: CATSRDSGRINQPQHF. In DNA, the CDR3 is TGTGCCACCAGCAGAGATTCGGGGCGAATCAATCAGCCCCAGCATTTT.

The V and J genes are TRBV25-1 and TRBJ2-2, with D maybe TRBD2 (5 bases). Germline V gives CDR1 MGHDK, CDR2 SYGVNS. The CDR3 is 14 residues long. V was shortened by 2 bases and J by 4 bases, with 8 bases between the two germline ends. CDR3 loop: CASSEIEGTGELFF. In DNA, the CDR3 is TGTGCCAGCAGTGAAATCGAGGGCACCGGGGAGCTGTTTTTT.

CDR3 in DNA: TGTGCCAGCTCACCACCGGCATTGGGAGGTCAGCCCCAGCATTTT. Translation gives CASSPPALGGQPQHF. The V gene is TRBV18, the J gene TRBJ1-5; D is undetermined. CDR1 is KGHSH and CDR2 is LQKENI in the germline V gene. The V and J ends lost 0 bases and 6 bases respectively, with 12 bases between them. This CDR3 comprises 15 residues.